Reported below is one T cell receptor beta chain. This record belongs to a study of blood T cell repertoires in COVID-19. Study at large: Some COVID-19 samples were acute and others convalescent; all came from the United States, Italy and Spain. T cells, B-cell-depleted T cells, or PBMCs provided the cDNA or gDNA that served as material.

V was trimmed by 4 bases and J by 4 bases, leaving 9 bases between them. The V gene's germline CDR1 is SGHTA and CDR2 FQGNSA. This CDR3 spans 13 amino acids. Per the authors' pipeline: Amplification of reference gene primers provided the estimated nucleated cell counts. Generated by immunoSEQ multiplex PCR, the TCRdb table keeps only in-frame clones and is missing some. That table furnishes V, J and clone size, whereas the DNA furnished D and trimming. The sample holds 100,000 or so clones; 70% to 80% are singletons and the top ten take roughly an eighth. The sequence came from a woman aged 70-85 years with acute or convalescent COVID-19. V usage is TRBV7-2 and J usage is TRBJ2-3; D not resolved. Source material: peripheral blood. Here the CDR3 DNA reads TGTGCCAGCAGCTCCCTAGTACCAGATACGCAGTATTTT. The encoded protein is CASSSLVPDTQYF. The full variable domain, rest sourced from reference TRBV7-2 and TRBJ2-3, is GAGVSQSPSNKVTEKGKDVELRCDPISGHTALYWYRQSLGQGLEFLIYFQGNSAPDKSGLPSDRFSAERTGGSVSTLTIQRTQQEDSAVYLCASSSLVPDTQYFGPGTRLTVL.